In this sample, the clone carrying this T cell receptor (beta chain) turned up many times. What it binds is not known. RNA transcripts were the template for amplifying TCR beta CDR3 regions. In the first-round RT-PCR of the TCR CDR3, the HTBI primer set was used. TCRdb re-analysed the multiplex PCR reads in MiXCR, keeping a single row per CDR3 protein. This repertoire shows 530,000 or so distinct CDR3 sequences, approximately 17% found once; its top ten account for 15% to 20%. Ophthalmopathy cases met thresholds of Clinical Activity Score at least 3, NOSPECS grade at least 4 and duration under 3 months. Each diagnosis was grounded in clinical symptoms, serum thyroxine and TRAb, thyroid ultrasound, and orbital computed tomography. From around 11 ml of fresh peripheral blood, PBMCs were isolated. The data belong to a study of T cells in Graves' hyperthyroidism and ophthalmopathy. J gave up 2 bases and V 0 bases, and 14 bases lay outside the gene matches. The CDR3 is 19 residues long. In germline, CDR1 is DFQATT, CDR2 SNEGSKA (reference sequence).

The study, taken as a whole, reports: Most clonotypes expanded in the thyroid (above 0.001) were also present in blood.

The V call is TRBV20-1, the J call TRBJ2-1, with TRBD1 identical over 9 bases. The source is a woman aged 18-30 years with Graves' ophthalmopathy. Sequenced sample: blood. DNA of the CDR3: TGCAGTGCTAGAGATCGGGCCAGGACAGGGGATACCGCCTACAATGAGCAGTTCTTC. Its translation: CSARDRARTGDTAYNEQFF.